This entry concerns a single T cell receptor beta chain. The antigen is not known. TCRdb keeps only in-frame clones here, not all; method: immunoSEQ multiplex PCR. The table has 75,000 to 100,000 clones, 90% seen once. These data belong to a study of graft-versus-host responses after intestinal transplantation. About the research overall: Grafts were multivisceral, liver-intestinal, or isolated intestinal. Points from the study as a whole: Clonal ratios of graft-versus-host to host-versus-graft in allografts were high for patients exhibiting graft-donor T cell macrochimerism. Among circulating GvH clones, peak levels were associated with early post-transplant declines in HvG clones. In recipient marrow, GvH clones were found, and some appeared first in ileum or blood.

Between the trimmed V and J ends, which lost 7 bases and 0 bases, there was a span of 9 bases. This CDR3 region has 13 residues. CDR1 and CDR2 from the germline V gene are MNHEY and SVGAGI. Sample: PBMCs, taken approximately 420 days after intestinal transplant. V gene TRBV6-5 combines with J gene TRBJ2-5; D is ambiguous. This receptor was obtained from a human patient who received an intestinal transplant, so some T cells may come from the graft donor. CDR3 in amino acids: CASTEEDQETQYF. CDR3 coding DNA: TGTGCCAGCACCGAAGAGGACCAAGAGACCCAGTACTTC.